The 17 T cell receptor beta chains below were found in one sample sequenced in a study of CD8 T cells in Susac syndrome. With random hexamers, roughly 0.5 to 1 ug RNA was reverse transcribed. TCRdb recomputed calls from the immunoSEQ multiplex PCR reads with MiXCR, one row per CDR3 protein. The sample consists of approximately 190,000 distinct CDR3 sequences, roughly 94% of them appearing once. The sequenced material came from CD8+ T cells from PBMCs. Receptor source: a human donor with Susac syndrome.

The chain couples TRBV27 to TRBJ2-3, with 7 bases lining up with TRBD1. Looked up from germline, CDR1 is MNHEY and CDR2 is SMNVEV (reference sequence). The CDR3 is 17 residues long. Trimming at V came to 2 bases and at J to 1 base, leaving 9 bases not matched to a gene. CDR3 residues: CASSLNPRQGGTDTQYF. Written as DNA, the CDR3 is TGTGCCAGCAGTTTAAACCCTCGACAGGGAGGCACAGATACGCAGTATTTT.

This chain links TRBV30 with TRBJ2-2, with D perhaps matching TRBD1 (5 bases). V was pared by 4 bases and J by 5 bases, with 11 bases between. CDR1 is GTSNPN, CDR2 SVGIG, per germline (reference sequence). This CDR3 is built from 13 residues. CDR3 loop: CAWNPQGTGELFF. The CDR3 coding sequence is TGTGCCTGGAATCCTCAGGGAACCGGGGAGCTGTTTTTT.

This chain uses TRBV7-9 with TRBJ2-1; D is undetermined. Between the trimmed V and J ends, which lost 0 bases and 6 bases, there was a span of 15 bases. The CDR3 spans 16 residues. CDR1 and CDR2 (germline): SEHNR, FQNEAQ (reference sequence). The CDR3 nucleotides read TGTGCCAGCAGCTTAGCGCTCACCTACCAAAGCAATGAGCAGTTCTTC. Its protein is CASSLALTYQSNEQFF.

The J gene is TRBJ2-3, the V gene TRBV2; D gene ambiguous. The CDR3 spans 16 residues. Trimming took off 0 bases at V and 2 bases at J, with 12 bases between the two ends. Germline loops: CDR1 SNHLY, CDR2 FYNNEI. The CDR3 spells CASSEALGRYTDTQYF. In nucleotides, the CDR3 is TGTGCCAGCAGTGAAGCGCTTGGCAGATACACAGATACGCAGTATTTT.

The CDR3 coding sequence is TGTGCCAGCAGCCAAGATTACGGTAGCAATCAGCCCCAGCATTTT. As protein: CASSQDYGSNQPQHF. The chain recombines TRBV3-1 with TRBJ1-5; D unclear. The CDR3 is 15 residues long. Per the germline V gene, CDR1 is LGHDT and CDR2 is YNNKEL (reference sequence). V was pared by 0 bases and J by 0 bases, with 6 bases between.

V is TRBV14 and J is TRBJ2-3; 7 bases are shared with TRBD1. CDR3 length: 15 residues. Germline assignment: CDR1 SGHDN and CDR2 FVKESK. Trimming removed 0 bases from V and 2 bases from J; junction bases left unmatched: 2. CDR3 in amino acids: CASSQEDRYTDTQYF. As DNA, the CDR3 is TGTGCCAGCAGCCAAGAGGACAGGTACACAGATACGCAGTATTTT.

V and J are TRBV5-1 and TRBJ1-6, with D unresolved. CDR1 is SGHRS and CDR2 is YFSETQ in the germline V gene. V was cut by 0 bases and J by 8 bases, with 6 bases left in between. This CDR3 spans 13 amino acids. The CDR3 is CASSLVNDSPLHF. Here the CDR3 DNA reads TGCGCCAGCAGCTTGGTCAATGATTCACCCCTCCACTTT. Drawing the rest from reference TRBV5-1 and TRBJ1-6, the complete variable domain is KAGVTQTPRYLIKTRGQQVTLSCSPISGHRSVSWYQQTPGQGLQFLFEYFSETQRNKGNFPGRFSGRQFSNSRSEMNVSTLELGDSALYLCASSLVNDSPLHFGNGTRLTVT.

In nucleotides, the CDR3 is TGTGCCAGCAGTTCCTGGGGGCAGGAGCAGTTCTTC. Protein: CASSSWGQEQFF. V is TRBV6-5 and J is TRBJ2-1; maybe TRBD1 (6 bases). This CDR3 is 12 amino acids long. The germline V gene has CDR1 MNHEY and CDR2 SVGAGI. V gave up 4 bases and J gave up 10 bases, with 11 bases separating them.

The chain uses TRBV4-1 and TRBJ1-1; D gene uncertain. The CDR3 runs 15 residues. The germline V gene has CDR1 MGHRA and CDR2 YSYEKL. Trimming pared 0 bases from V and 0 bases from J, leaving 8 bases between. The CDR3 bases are TGCGCCAGCAGCCAAGATGTACAAATGAACACTGAAGCTTTCTTT. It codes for CASSQDVQMNTEAFF.

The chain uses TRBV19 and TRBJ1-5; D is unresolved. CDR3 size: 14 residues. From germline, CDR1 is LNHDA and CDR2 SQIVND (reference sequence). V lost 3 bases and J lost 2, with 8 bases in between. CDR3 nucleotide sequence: TGTGCCAGTAGTATCACTGGTGGCAATCAGCCCCAGCATTTT. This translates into CASSITGGNQPQHF.

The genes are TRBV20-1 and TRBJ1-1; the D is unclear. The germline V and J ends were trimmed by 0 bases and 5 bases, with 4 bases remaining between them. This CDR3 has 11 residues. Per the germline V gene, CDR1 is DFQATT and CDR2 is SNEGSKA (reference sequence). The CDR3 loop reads CSAREYTEAFF. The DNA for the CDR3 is TGCAGTGCTAGAGAGTATACTGAAGCTTTCTTT.

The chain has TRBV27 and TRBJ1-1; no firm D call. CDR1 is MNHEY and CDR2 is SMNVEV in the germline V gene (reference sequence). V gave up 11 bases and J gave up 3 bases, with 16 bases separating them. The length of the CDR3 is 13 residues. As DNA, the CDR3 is TGTGCCTCAATATCGGTGGGCTACACTGAAGCTTTCTTT. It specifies CASISVGYTEAFF.

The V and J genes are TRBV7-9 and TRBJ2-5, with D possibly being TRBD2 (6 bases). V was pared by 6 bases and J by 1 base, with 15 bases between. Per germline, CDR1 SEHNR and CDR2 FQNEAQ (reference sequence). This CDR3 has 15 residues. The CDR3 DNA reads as TGTGCCAGCAGTCCCCTTACGGGAGCCCAAGAGACCCAGTACTTC. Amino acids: CASSPLTGAQETQYF.

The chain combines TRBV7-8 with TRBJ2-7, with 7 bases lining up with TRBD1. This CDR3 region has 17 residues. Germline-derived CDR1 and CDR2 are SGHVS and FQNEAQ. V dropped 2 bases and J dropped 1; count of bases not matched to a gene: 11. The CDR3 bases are TGTGCCAGCAGCTTACCCGGGACAGCAATTCTTTCCTACGAGCAGTACTTC. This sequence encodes CASSLPGTAILSYEQYF.

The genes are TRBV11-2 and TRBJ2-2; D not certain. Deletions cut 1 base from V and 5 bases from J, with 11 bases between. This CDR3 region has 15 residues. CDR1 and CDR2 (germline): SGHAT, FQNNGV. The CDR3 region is CASSLVGGRTGELFF. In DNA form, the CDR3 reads TGTGCCAGCAGCTTAGTTGGTGGTAGGACCGGGGAGCTGTTTTTT. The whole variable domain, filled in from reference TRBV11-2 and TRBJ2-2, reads EAGVAQSPRYKIIEKRQSVAFWCNPISGHATLYWYQQILGQGPKLLIQFQNNGVVDDSQLPKDRFSAERLKGVDSTLKIQPAKLEDSAVYLCASSLVGGRTGELFFGEGSRLTVL.

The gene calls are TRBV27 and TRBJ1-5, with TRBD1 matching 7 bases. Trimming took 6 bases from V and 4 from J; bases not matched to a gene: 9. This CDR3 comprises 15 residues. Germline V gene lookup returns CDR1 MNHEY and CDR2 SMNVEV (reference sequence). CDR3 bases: TGTGCCAGCAGACTTTCGGGACAGTCAAATCAGCCCCAGCATTTT. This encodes CASRLSGQSNQPQHF.

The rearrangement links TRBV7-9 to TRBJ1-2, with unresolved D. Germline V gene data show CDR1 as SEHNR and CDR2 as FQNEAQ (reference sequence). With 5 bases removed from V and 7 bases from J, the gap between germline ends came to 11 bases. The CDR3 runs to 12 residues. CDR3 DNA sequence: TGTGCCAGCAGCCACCCAGAGTTTGGCTACACCTTC. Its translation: CASSHPEFGYTF.